The 21 T cell receptor beta chains in this list originate from one sample, sequenced in a study of shared clonotypes between healthy human individuals. Using immunoSEQ multiplex PCR, the repertoire was profiled, and TCRdb retains in-frame clones only, with some absent. Of some 1,900,000 clones listed, about 95% are singletons. Only CD45RO-negative cells positively selected for CCR7 counted as naive CD8 cells, so terminally differentiated effector memory CD45RA+ cells were excluded. Source material: naive CD8+ T cells sorted from blood. These TCRs come from a man aged 18 to 30 in good health.

The chain joins TRBV7-9 to TRBJ2-3, with 10 nucleotides matching TRBD2. CDR3 length: 16 amino acids. V lost 1 base and J lost 4; bases outside the gene matches: 5. The germline gives CDR1 SEHNR, CDR2 FQNEAQ (reference sequence). The DNA of the CDR3 is TGTGCCAGCAGCTTAGGGACTAGCGGTGTCGCAGATACGCAGTATTTT. The encoded protein is CASSLGTSGVADTQYF.

The V and J genes are TRBV28 and TRBJ2-7; D not resolved. Germline assignment: CDR1 MDHEN and CDR2 SYDVKM. The V end lost 5 bases, the J end lost 6 bases, and 17 bases lay between the germline ends. The CDR3 sequence is 14 residues long. The DNA for the CDR3 is TGTGCCAGCAGTGGGTTGCTGGAGTTCGCCGAGCAGTACTTC. This gives the protein CASSGLLEFAEQYF.

J is TRBJ1-1 and V is TRBV28; D gene uncertain. This CDR3 is built from 14 residues. Germline V CDR1 and CDR2: MDHEN, SYDVKM. V lost 7 bases to trimming and J lost 4 bases, with 16 bases between them. This CDR3 is CASTSTKDSTEAFF. The CDR3 DNA follows: TGTGCCAGCACATCAACCAAGGATAGCACTGAAGCTTTCTTT.

This clone was recorded once. The rearrangement joins TRBV9 to TRBJ1-1, with D perhaps TRBD1 (5 bases). This CDR3 contains 15 residues. The germline CDR1 and CDR2 sequences are SGDLS and YYNGEE. Trimming took 0 bases from V and 1 from J, leaving 10 bases between them. DNA for the CDR3: TGTGCCAGCAGCGTAGGAGGGGTTAGGAACACTGAAGCTTTCTTT. Amino acids: CASSVGGVRNTEAFF.

Details on this clone: Other DNA sequences within the sample encode an identical CDR3. The chain carries TRBV7-8 and TRBJ1-1; D gene ambiguous. Germline values: CDR1 SGHVS, CDR2 FQNEAQ. This CDR3 has 14 residues. V dropped 3 bases and J dropped 1 base, with 9 bases sitting between them. The CDR3 spells CASSLGSTNTEAFF. CDR3 nucleotides: TGTGCCAGCAGCTTGGGGAGTACGAACACTGAAGCTTTCTTT.

The rearrangement links TRBV10-1 to TRBJ2-7; TRBD2 agrees at 9 bases. Unmatched junction bases numbered 3, after V lost 0 bases and J lost 3 bases. This CDR3 is built from 15 residues. Germline V gives CDR1 WNHNN, CDR2 SYGVQD (reference sequence). The chain's CDR3 is CASSESRGGLYEQYF. The CDR3 bases are TGCGCCAGCAGTGAGTCGCGGGGGGGTCTCTACGAGCAGTACTTC.

The chain carries TRBV6-1 and TRBJ2-7; D is perhaps TRBD1 (5 bases). The CDR3 length is 14 residues. CDR1 and CDR2 (germline): MNHNS, SASEGT. V was pared by 7 bases and J by 5 bases, with 18 bases between. Here the CDR3 reads CASTFPTSGHEQYF. In DNA, the CDR3 is TGTGCCAGCACTTTCCCTACATCAGGGCACGAGCAGTACTTC.

The chain links TRBV4-1 to TRBJ1-1; D is perhaps TRBD1 (6 bases). From germline, CDR1 is MGHRA and CDR2 YSYEKL. The V and J ends lost 1 base and 7 bases respectively, with 10 bases between them. The CDR3 runs 13 residues. Written as DNA, the CDR3 is TGCGCCAGCAGCCAAGGAACAGGGAGTGAAGCTTTCTTT. It yields the protein CASSQGTGSEAFF.

This sequence joins TRBV29-1 and TRBJ1-4; TRBD1 agrees at 11 bases. This CDR3 comprises 15 residues. The trim removed 5 bases at V and 7 bases at J, leaving 9 bases unmatched. Germline V gene sequence: CDR1 SQVTM, CDR2 ANQGSEA. Here the CDR3 reads CSVWTRTGGVEKLFF. The CDR3 coding sequence is TGCAGCGTTTGGACCCGGACAGGGGGCGTTGAAAAACTGTTTTTT.

About this clone: Other DNA sequences in this sample translate to the same CDR3. The gene calls are TRBV7-9 and TRBJ2-7, with D unresolved. The CDR3 covers 11 residues. V lost 5 bases, J lost 2 bases, and 4 bases lay in between. Germline CDR1 and CDR2: SEHNR and FQNEAQ (reference sequence). The CDR3 DNA is TGTGCCAGCAGCACTACCTACGAGCAGTACTTC. Its translation is CASSTTYEQYF.

This clone was picked up one time. The gene calls are TRBV7-9 and TRBJ1-5; 10 positions match TRBD1. The CDR3 loop spans 15 amino acids. Germline assignment: CDR1 SEHNR and CDR2 FQNEAQ (reference sequence). The junction had 7 bases not matched to a gene; V was cut back by 5 bases and J by 6 bases. The CDR3 coding sequence is TGTGCCAGCAGCCCCGGGACAGGGGTCGCTCAGCCCCAGCATTTT. Translation gives CASSPGTGVAQPQHF.

The chain has TRBV9 and TRBJ2-1; TRBD2 matches 9 bases. J gave up 8 bases and V 0 bases, and 9 bases lay outside the gene matches. Germline values: CDR1 SGDLS, CDR2 YYNGEE. The CDR3 runs to 16 residues. CDR3 loop: CASSVDPSGVGDEQFF. CDR3 coding DNA: TGTGCCAGCAGCGTAGACCCTAGCGGGGTTGGGGATGAGCAGTTCTTC.

This chain uses TRBV6-5 with TRBJ1-5; D unresolved. This CDR3 spans 14 amino acids. V shed 6 bases and J shed 4 bases, with 13 bases lying between them. Germline V CDR1 and CDR2: MNHEY, SVGAGI. The CDR3 protein is CASSLTGLNQPQHF. CDR3 DNA sequence: TGTGCCAGCAGCCTGACTGGTCTGAATCAGCCCCAGCATTTT.

With respect to this clone: Other DNA sequences in this specimen translate into the identical CDR3. The chain couples TRBV9 to TRBJ2-3; D may match TRBD1 or TRBD2 (6 bases each). The V end lost 2 bases, the J end lost 3 bases, and 10 bases lay between the germline ends. Per the germline V gene, CDR1 is SGDLS and CDR2 is YYNGEE. This CDR3 has 14 amino acids. CDR3 in DNA: TGTGCCAGCAGCGTCGGCGGGACAACAGATACGCAGTATTTT. Encoded protein: CASSVGGTTDTQYF.

The V call is TRBV5-1, the J call TRBJ2-3; 8 nucleotides line up with TRBD1. V lost 4 bases, J lost 6 bases, and 7 bases stayed unmatched. The CDR3 is made up of 14 amino acids. Germline loops: CDR1 SGHRS, CDR2 YFSETQ. CDR3 sequence reads: CASSPDRAGDTQYF. CDR3 coding DNA: TGCGCCAGCAGCCCGGACAGGGCTGGCGATACGCAGTATTTT.

The gene calls are TRBV27 and TRBJ1-4, with 7 bases matching TRBD1. Unmatched junction bases numbered 12, after V lost 3 bases and J lost 2 bases. Germline values: CDR1 MNHEY, CDR2 SMNVEV (reference sequence). The CDR3 runs 18 residues. In DNA form, the CDR3 reads TGTGCCAGCAGTTTTCTACGCCCACAGGGGTTGACTAATGAAAAACTGTTTTTT. Protein product: CASSFLRPQGLTNEKLFF.

CDR3 in amino acids: CASSPIGTVSLGYGYTF. In DNA form, the CDR3 reads TGTGCCAGCAGCCCAATCGGGACGGTCTCGTTGGGCTATGGCTACACCTTC. The chain couples TRBV9 to TRBJ1-2; D is perhaps TRBD1 (5 bases). The CDR3 loop spans 17 amino acids. CDR1 is SGDLS, CDR2 YYNGEE, per germline. V shed 4 bases and J shed 4 bases, with 23 bases lying between them.

Points on this clone: This sample also contains other DNA sequences that code for the same CDR3. The chain is built from TRBV7-8 and TRBJ1-1, with a tentative D call TRBD1 (5 bases). Germline CDR1 and CDR2: SGHVS and FQNEAQ. Trimming left V 0 bases short and J 5 bases short, with 10 bases between. The CDR3 is made up of 14 amino acids. CDR3 coding DNA: TGTGCCAGCAGCTTAGCGGGGCGGGGTACTGAAGCTTTCTTT. It is translated as CASSLAGRGTEAFF.

The chain uses TRBV4-1 and TRBJ1-1; maybe TRBD1 (5 bases). The germline V gene has CDR1 MGHRA and CDR2 YSYEKL. The CDR3 has 17 residues. V was clipped by 2 bases and J by 0 bases, with 16 bases between them. The CDR3: CASSQFPGQGLNTEAFF. The CDR3, as DNA: TGCGCCAGCAGCCAATTTCCTGGGCAGGGATTGAACACTGAAGCTTTCTTT.

Comment on this clone: Other DNA sequences in the sample encode the same CDR3. The genes are TRBV29-1 and TRBJ2-2; D not certain. Germline V gene sequence: CDR1 SQVTM, CDR2 ANQGSEA. With 4 bases removed from V and 3 bases from J, the gap between germline ends came to 6 bases. The CDR3 spans 12 residues. The CDR3 region has the DNA TGCAGCGTTGTTTCGGACACCGGGGAGCTGTTTTTT. Its protein is CSVVSDTGELFF.

The rearrangement uses TRBV27 and TRBJ1-2; 8 positions match TRBD1. V was clipped by 3 bases and J by 3 bases; unmatched bases: 3. Germline CDR1 is MNHEY and CDR2 is SMNVEV (reference sequence). The CDR3 totals 14 residues. CDR3 nucleotides: TGTGCCAGCAGTTTCACAGGGGGAGACTATGGCTACACCTTC. This encodes CASSFTGGDYGYTF.